One and the same sample provided the 3 T cell receptor beta chains below, sequenced in a study of molecular identifiers for immune sequencing clone quantification. From the PCR reads, TCRdb called clonotypes with MiXCR, one entry per CDR3 protein. The sample shows around 470,000 distinct CDR3 sequences, roughly 25% of them seen only once. Sequences were obtained from naive CD8+ T cells from blood, with Jurkat cell RNA spiked in. Subset here: FACS-sorted CD8+CD4-CCR7+CD45RA+ naive T cells. The receptors shown here come from a human donor in good health. Some libraries in this study had Jurkat cell RNA spiked in.

This chain uses TRBV20-1 with TRBJ1-1, with 7 bases identical to TRBD1. The CDR3 sequence is 16 residues long. Germline V CDR1 and CDR2: DFQATT, SNEGSKA (reference sequence). V was clipped by 1 base and J by 0 bases; unmatched bases: 8. CDR3 region: CSARGRPGGMNTEAFF. CDR3 DNA sequence: TGCAGTGCTAGAGGACGCCCAGGGGGGATGAACACTGAAGCTTTCTTT.

A few counts support this clonotype. V and J are TRBV24-1 and TRBJ1-4; D gene uncertain. The V gene lost 3 bases and the J gene lost 5 bases, with 12 bases spanning the gap. CDR1 and CDR2 from the germline V gene are KGHDR and SFDVKD. The CDR3 is 15 amino acids. The CDR3 bases are TGTGCCACCAGTGATGGCGGTGAACCCAATGAAAAACTGTTTTTT. This codes for CATSDGGEPNEKLFF.

This rearrangement joins TRBV27 to TRBJ1-2; 8 nucleotides align to TRBD1. The ends lost 3 bases at V and 10 bases at J; junction bases unmatched: 10. Germline-derived CDR1 and CDR2 are MNHEY and SMNVEV (reference sequence). The CDR3 extends over 14 amino acids. This chain's CDR3 is CASSFAGTGYDYTF. CDR3 DNA sequence: TGTGCCAGCAGTTTCGCCGGGACAGGTTACGACTACACCTTC.